This entry features one TCR beta chain sequence. The antigen is not known. This entry is derived from a study of cytomegalovirus exposure and HLA in healthy donors. Per the germline V gene, CDR1 is SQVTM and CDR2 is ANQGSEA. This CDR3 is 14 amino acids long. V lost 5 bases, J lost 0 bases, and 1 base stayed unmatched. Study outcomes and limitations: Segments of the TCR beta V type were, in most cases, productive about 90% or about 30% of the time in an earlier analysis. The study had only CMV serostatus as immune exposure information.

The PCR made use of 60 Vbeta and 13 Jbeta primers. Generated by immunoSEQ multiplex PCR, the TCRdb table keeps only in-frame clones and is missing some. The sample has 200,000 to 300,000 clones; around four fifths are singletons. The chain carries TRBV29-1 and TRBJ2-1; TRBD2 matches at 10 bases. This clonotype was obtained from a woman between 40 and 55 years old in good health and CMV-seropositive. Material: PBMCs. The CDR3 here is CSVPSGSSYNEQFF. The CDR3 bases are TGCAGCGTTCCTAGCGGGAGCTCCTACAATGAGCAGTTCTTC.